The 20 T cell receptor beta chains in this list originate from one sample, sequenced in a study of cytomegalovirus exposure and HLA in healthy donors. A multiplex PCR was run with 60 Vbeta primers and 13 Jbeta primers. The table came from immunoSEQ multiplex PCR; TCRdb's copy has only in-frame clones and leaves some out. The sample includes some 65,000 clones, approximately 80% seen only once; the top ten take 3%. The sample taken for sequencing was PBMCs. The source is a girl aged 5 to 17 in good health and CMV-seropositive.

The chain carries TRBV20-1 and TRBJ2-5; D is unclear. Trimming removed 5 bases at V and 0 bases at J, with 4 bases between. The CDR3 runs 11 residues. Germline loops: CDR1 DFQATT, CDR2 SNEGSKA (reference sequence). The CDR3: CSAPYQETQYF. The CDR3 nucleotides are TGCAGTGCTCCGTACCAAGAGACCCAGTACTTC.

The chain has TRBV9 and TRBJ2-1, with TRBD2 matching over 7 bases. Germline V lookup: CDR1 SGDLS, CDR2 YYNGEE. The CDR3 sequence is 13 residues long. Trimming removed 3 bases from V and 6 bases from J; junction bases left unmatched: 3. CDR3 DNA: TGTGCCAGCAGCGGTAGCGGGTTCAATGAGCAGTTCTTC. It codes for CASSGSGFNEQFF.

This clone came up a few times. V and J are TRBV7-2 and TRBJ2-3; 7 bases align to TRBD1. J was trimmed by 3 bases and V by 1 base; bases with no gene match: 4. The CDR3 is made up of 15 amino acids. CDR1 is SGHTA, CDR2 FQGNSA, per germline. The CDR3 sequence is CASSLGAGGTDTQYF. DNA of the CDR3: TGTGCCAGCAGCTTAGGCGCAGGGGGAACAGATACGCAGTATTTT. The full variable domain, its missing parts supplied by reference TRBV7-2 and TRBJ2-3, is GAGVSQSPSNKVTEKGKDVELRCDPISGHTALYWYRQSLGQGLEFLIYFQGNSAPDKSGLPSDRFSAERTGGSVSTLTIQRTQQEDSAVYLCASSLGAGGTDTQYFGPGTRLTVL.

The CDR3 DNA reads as TGTGCCAGCACAAACCCGGCAGGGGTCAACACAGATACGCAGTATTTT. Translated, it gives CASTNPAGVNTDTQYF. The rearrangement uses TRBV5-4 and TRBJ2-3; D may be TRBD1 (6 bases). V was clipped by 6 bases and J by 2 bases, with 19 bases between them. Looked up from germline, CDR1 is SGHNT and CDR2 is YYREEE (reference sequence). The CDR3 is 16 amino acids.

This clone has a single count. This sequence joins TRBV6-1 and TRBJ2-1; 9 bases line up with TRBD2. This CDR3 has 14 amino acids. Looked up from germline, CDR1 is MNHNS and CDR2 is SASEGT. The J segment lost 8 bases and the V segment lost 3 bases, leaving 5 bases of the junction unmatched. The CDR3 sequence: CASSEERGVHEQFF. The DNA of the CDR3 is TGTGCCAGCAGTGAGGAGCGGGGGGTGCATGAGCAGTTCTTC.

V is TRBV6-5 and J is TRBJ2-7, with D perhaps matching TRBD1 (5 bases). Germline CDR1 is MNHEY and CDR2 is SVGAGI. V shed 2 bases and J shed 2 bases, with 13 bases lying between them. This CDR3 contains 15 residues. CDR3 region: CASSYATATPYEQYF. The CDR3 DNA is TGTGCCAGCAGTTACGCGACAGCCACCCCCTACGAGCAGTACTTC.

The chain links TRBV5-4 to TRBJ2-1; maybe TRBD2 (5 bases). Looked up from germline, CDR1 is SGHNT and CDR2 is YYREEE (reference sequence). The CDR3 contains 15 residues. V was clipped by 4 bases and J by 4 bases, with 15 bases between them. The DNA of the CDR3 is TGTGCCAGCAGCCCCGAGGAGGTAGTGTACAATGAGCAGTTCTTC. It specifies CASSPEEVVYNEQFF. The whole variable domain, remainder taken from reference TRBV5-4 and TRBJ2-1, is ETGVTQSPTHLIKTRGQQVTLRCSSQSGHNTVSWYQQALGQGPQFIFQYYREEENGRGNFPPRFSGLQFPNYSSELNVNALELDDSALYLCASSPEEVVYNEQFFGPGTRLTVL.

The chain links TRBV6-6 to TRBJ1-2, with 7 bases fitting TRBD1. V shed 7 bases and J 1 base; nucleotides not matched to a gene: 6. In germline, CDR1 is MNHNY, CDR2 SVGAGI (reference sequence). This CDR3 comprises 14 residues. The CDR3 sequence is CASTSDRDNYGYTF. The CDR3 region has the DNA TGTGCCAGCACCTCCGACAGGGATAACTATGGCTACACCTTC.

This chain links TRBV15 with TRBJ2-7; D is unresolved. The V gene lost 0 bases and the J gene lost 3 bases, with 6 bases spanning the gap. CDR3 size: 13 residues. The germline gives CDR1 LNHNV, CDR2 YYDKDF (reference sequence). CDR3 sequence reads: CATSRDSHYEQYF. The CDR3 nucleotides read TGTGCCACCAGCAGAGATTCCCACTACGAGCAGTACTTC.

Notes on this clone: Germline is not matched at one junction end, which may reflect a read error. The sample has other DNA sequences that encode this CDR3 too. The CDR3 DNA reads TGCGCCAGCAGTTTGGCAGGGTTCTATGGCTACACCTTC. The encoded protein is CASSLAGFYGYTF. This rearrangement joins TRBV5-1 to TRBJ1-2, with D perhaps TRBD1 (5 bases). Looked up from germline, CDR1 is SGHRS and CDR2 is YFSETQ. The CDR3 is 13 amino acids.

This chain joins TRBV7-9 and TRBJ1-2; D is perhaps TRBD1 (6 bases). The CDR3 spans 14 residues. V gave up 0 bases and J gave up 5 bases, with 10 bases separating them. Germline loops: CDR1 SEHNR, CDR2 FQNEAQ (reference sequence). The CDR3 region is CASSLAGALYGYTF. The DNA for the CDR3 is TGTGCCAGCAGCTTAGCGGGGGCCCTATATGGCTACACCTTC.

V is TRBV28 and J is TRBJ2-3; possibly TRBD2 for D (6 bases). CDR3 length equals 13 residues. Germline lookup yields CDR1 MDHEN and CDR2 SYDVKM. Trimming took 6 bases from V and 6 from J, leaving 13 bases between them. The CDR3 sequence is CASRENAGDTQYF. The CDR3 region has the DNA TGTGCCAGCAGGGAAAATGCGGGGGATACGCAGTATTTT.

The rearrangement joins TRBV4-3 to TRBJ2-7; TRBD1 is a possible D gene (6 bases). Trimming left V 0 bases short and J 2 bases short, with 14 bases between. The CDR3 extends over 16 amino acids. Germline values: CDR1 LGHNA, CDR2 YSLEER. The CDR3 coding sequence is TGCGCCAGCAGCCAAGACGGAGACAGGAGAACCTACGAGCAGTACTTC. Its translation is CASSQDGDRRTYEQYF.

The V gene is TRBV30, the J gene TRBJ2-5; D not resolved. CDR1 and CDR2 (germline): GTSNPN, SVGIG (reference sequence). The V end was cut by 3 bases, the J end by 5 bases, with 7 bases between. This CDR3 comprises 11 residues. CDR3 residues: CAWSARETQYF. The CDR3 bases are TGTGCCTGGAGCGCCCGGGAGACCCAGTACTTC.

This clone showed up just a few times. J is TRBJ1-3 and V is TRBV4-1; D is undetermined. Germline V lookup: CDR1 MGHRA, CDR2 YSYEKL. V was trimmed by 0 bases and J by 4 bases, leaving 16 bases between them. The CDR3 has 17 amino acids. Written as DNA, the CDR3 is TGCGCCAGCAGCCAAGAAGGAGCGAGGGCGAGAGGAAACACCATATATTTT. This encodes CASSQEGARARGNTIYF.

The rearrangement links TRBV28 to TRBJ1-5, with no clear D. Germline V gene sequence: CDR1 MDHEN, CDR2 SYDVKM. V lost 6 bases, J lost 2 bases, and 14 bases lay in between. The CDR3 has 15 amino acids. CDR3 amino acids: CASSPRAGGNQPQHF. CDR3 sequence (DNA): TGTGCCAGCAGCCCGCGGGCTGGGGGCAATCAGCCCCAGCATTTT.

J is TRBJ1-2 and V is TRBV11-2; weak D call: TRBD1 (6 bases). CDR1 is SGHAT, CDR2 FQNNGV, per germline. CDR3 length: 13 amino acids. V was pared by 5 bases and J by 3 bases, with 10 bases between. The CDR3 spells CASSQGSYYGYTF. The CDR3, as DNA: TGTGCCAGCAGCCAGGGGAGCTACTATGGCTACACCTTC. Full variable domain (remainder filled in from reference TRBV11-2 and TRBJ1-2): EAGVAQSPRYKIIEKRQSVAFWCNPISGHATLYWYQQILGQGPKLLIQFQNNGVVDDSQLPKDRFSAERLKGVDSTLKIQPAKLEDSAVYLCASSQGSYYGYTFGSGTRLTVV.

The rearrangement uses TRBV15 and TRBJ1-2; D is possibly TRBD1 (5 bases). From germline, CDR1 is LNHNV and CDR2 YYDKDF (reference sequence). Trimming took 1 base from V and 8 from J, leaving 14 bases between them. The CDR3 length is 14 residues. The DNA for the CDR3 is TGTGCCACCAGCAGAGGGAAGGGGCCTGGCGGCTACACCTTC. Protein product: CATSRGKGPGGYTF.

The CDR3 DNA reads TGCGCCAGCAGCCCAATAATACAGGGATACGAGCAGTACTTC. As protein: CASSPIIQGYEQYF. This sequence joins TRBV4-1 and TRBJ2-7; tentatively, D is TRBD1 (6 bases). V lost 4 bases, J lost 4 bases, and 14 bases lay in between. The CDR3 length is 14 residues. Germline-derived CDR1 and CDR2 are MGHRA and YSYEKL.

CDR3 sequence (DNA): TGTGCCACCAGCGGCCTCGGCATCTGGCGGGAGGCTTACAATGAGCAGTTCTTC. Translation gives CATSGLGIWREAYNEQFF. The rearrangement links TRBV15 to TRBJ2-1; 8 bases agree with TRBD2. This CDR3 has 18 residues. Germline loops: CDR1 LNHNV, CDR2 YYDKDF (reference sequence). The trim removed 5 bases at V and 4 bases at J, leaving 16 bases unmatched.